A selection of T cell receptor beta chains follows, all from one sample in a study of T cells in localized non-small cell lung cancer. Here immunoSEQ multiplex PCR was the method, and the copy in TCRdb shows in-frame clones only, minus some. Of around 1,200 clones detected, 21% appear once; the ten largest clones hold about 22%. The sample in question was normal lung tissue next to the tumor, obtained before any cancer treatment. The origin of the receptors is a male donor older than 55 with stage III lung adenocarcinoma. The CDR3 runs from the conserved cysteine through the conserved F or W. Each record gives: clone size, J gene, V gene, CDR3 protein. Size tells how often a clone was seen (once, few, many) or the class of an expanded clone, and some rows leave it out.

size: large; J: TRBJ2-2; V: TRBV30; CDR3: CAWSVGGSVTGELFF
size: -; J: TRBJ1-2; V: TRBV11-3; CDR3: CASSPRVGAPLYGYTF
size: -; J: TRBJ1-5; V: TRBV28; CDR3: CASSTGSNQPQHF
size: few; J: TRBJ1-5; V: TRBV12-5; CDR3: CASASGWQPQHF
size: medium-sized; J: TRBJ1-5; V: TRBV6-8; CDR3: CATQSRGLSNQPQHF
size: -; J: TRBJ2-3; V: TRBV11-3; CDR3: CASSTRAGASDTQYF
size: -; J: TRBJ2-1; V: TRBV19; CDR3: CASHPLAIDNEQFF
size: few; J: TRBJ1-1; V: TRBV28; CDR3: CASGPALLRLNTEAFF
size: -; J: TRBJ2-5; V: TRBV11-3; CDR3: CASSLGLAGRRETQYF
size: once; J: TRBJ1-2; V: TRBV16; CDR3: CASSQGVYGYTF
size: few; J: TRBJ1-5; V: TRBV30; CDR3: CAWSPGRGTNQPQHF
size: few; J: TRBJ2-3; V: TRBV30; CDR3: CAWSGRASTDTQYF
size: few; J: TRBJ1-1; V: TRBV11-3; CDR3: CASSLGDRNTEAFF
size: few; J: TRBJ1-1; V: TRBV14; CDR3: CASSLGQGSEAFF
size: few; J: TRBJ2-3; V: TRBV7-5; CDR3: CASKAEWGTDTQYF
size: few; J: TRBJ1-1; V: TRBV6-8; CDR3: CASKDTNTEAFF
size: -; J: TRBJ1-5; V: TRBV10-1; CDR3: CASSPGQGIPQHF
size: medium-sized; J: TRBJ2-5; V: TRBV11-3; CDR3: CASSLESTAQETQYF
size: few; J: TRBJ2-2; V: TRBV19; CDR3: CASTDRNTGELFF
size: -; J: TRBJ1-2; V: TRBV14; CDR3: CASSQDRDLPPPYGYTF
size: few; J: TRBJ2-3; V: TRBV11-3; CDR3: CASSLVGTSGSTDTQYF
size: few; J: TRBJ1-2; V: TRBV4-1; CDR3: CASSQSGQDYGYTF
size: -; J: TRBJ2-7; V: TRBV5-1; CDR3: CASSSMTGAHEQYF
size: -; J: TRBJ1-2; V: TRBV2; CDR3: CASSEFYILDIRSRGYTF
size: medium-sized; J: TRBJ1-4; V: TRBV11-3; CDR3: CASSWTAPNEKLFF
size: -; J: TRBJ1-1; V: TRBV19; CDR3: CASVTPPGHLNTEAFF
size: medium-sized; J: TRBJ2-7; V: TRBV11-3; CDR3: CASSQSNPPLREQYF
size: -; J: TRBJ1-1; V: TRBV30; CDR3: CAWSVRRRHVAEAFF
size: -; J: TRBJ2-7; V: TRBV25-1; CDR3: CASSEFSGTSRGDYEQYF
size: -; J: TRBJ2-1; V: TRBV29-1; CDR3: CSVPAATALEQFF
size: -; J: TRBJ1-1; V: TRBV18; CDR3: CASSPTTGARDEAFF
size: large; J: TRBJ2-2; V: TRBV11-3; CDR3: CASSIEQGSNTGELFF
size: large; J: TRBJ1-1; V: TRBV15; CDR3: CATSRERQLMSEAFF
size: medium-sized; J: TRBJ2-7; V: TRBV6-8; CDR3: CASQYQGDYEQYF
size: -; J: TRBJ1-1; V: TRBV15; CDR3: CATSRVSANTEAFF
size: few; J: TRBJ1-1; V: TRBV19; CDR3: CASSFGQSKGAFF
size: few; J: TRBJ1-2; V: TRBV18; CDR3: CASARREGYGYTF
size: large; J: TRBJ2-7; V: TRBV12-5; CDR3: CASALDSPSYEQYF
size: medium-sized; J: TRBJ1-6; V: TRBV11-3; CDR3: CASSRWGSYNSPLHF
size: medium-sized; J: TRBJ2-5; V: TRBV11-3; CDR3: CASSPGQGNRQETQYF
size: few; J: TRBJ1-5; V: TRBV6-8; CDR3: CASSRGTSQPQHF
size: few; J: TRBJ1-2; V: TRBV11-3; CDR3: CASSLEREYNNYGYTF